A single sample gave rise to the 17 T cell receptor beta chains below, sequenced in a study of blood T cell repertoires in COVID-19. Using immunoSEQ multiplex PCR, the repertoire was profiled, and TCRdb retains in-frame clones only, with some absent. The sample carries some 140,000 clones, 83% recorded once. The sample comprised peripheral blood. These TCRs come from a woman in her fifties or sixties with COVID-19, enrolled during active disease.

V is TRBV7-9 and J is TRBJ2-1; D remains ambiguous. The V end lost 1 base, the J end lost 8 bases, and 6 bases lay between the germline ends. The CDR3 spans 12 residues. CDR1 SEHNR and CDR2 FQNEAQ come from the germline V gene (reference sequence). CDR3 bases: TGTGCCAGCAGCTTAGGGCTCTATGAGCAGTTCTTC. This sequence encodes CASSLGLYEQFF.

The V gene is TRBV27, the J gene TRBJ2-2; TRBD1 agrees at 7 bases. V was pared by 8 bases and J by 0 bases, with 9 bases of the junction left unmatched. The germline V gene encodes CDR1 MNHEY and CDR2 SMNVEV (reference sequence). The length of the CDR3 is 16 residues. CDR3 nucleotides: TGTGCCAGCTCCCCTTGGGGGACAGCGAACACCGGGGAGCTGTTTTTT. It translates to CASSPWGTANTGELFF.

The DNA of the CDR3 is TGCGCCAGCAGCCCAACGGCCGGGACAAGTAAAAACATTCAGTACTTC. It codes for CASSPTAGTSKNIQYF. The chain has TRBV5-1 and TRBJ2-4, with a possible D match to TRBD1 (6 bases). This CDR3 is built from 16 residues. Trimming shortened V by 4 bases and J by 4 bases, and 18 bases separated the two germline ends. Germline loops: CDR1 SGHRS, CDR2 YFSETQ.

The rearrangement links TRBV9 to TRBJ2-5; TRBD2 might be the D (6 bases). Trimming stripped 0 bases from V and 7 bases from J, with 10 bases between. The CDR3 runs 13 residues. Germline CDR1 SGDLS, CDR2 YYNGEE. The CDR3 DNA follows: TGTGCCAGCAGCGTAGGAGGGGAGGTGACCCAGTACTTC. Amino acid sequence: CASSVGGEVTQYF.

CDR3 region: CASSQRFLPQGNEKLFF. As DNA, the CDR3 is TGTGCCAGCAGCCAAAGATTTCTTCCACAGGGCAATGAAAAACTGTTTTTT. The chain joins TRBV14 to TRBJ1-4, with D possibly TRBD1 on 6 matching bases. Germline CDR1 SGHDN, CDR2 FVKESK. The V end was cut by 2 bases, the J end by 5 bases, with 18 bases between. The CDR3 covers 17 residues.

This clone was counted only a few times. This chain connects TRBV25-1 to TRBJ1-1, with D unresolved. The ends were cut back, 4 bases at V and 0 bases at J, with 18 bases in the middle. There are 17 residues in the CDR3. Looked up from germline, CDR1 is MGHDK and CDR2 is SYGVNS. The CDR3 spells CASSVVARVGLNTEAFF. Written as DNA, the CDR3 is TGTGCCAGCAGTGTGGTCGCGAGGGTCGGGTTGAACACTGAAGCTTTCTTT.

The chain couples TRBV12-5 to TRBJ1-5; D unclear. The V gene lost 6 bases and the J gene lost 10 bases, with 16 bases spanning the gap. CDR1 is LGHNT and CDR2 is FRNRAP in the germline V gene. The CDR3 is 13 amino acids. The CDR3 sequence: CASGAVNDGPQHF. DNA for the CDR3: TGTGCTAGTGGGGCAGTGAATGATGGTCCCCAGCATTTT.

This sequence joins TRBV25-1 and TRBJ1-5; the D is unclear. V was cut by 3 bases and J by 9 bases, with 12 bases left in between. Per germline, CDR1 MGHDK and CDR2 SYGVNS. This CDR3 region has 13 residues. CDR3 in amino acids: CASSDEGLRPQHF. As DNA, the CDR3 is TGTGCCAGCAGTGATGAGGGATTGAGGCCCCAGCATTTT.

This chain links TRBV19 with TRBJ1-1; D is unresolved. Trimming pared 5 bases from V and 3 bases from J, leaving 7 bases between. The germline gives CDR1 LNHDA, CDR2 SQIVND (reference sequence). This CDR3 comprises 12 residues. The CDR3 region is CASSPQYTEAFF. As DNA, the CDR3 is TGTGCCAGTAGTCCACAGTACACTGAAGCTTTCTTT. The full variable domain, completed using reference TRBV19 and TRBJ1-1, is DGGITQSPKYLFRKEGQNVTLSCEQNLNHDAMYWYRQDPGQGLRLIYYSQIVNDFQKGDIAEGYSVSREKKESFPLTVTSAQKNPTAFYLCASSPQYTEAFFGQGTRLTVV.

The CDR3 loop is CASTPVGGHNEQFF. CDR3 nucleotides: TGCGCCAGCACCCCAGTCGGGGGGCACAATGAGCAGTTCTTC. This chain links TRBV23-1 with TRBJ2-1; perhaps TRBD2 as D (7 bases). TRBV23-1 is an ORF, and what it does is uncertain. The CDR3 consists of 14 residues. Trimming took 7 bases from V and 5 from J, leaving 15 bases between them.

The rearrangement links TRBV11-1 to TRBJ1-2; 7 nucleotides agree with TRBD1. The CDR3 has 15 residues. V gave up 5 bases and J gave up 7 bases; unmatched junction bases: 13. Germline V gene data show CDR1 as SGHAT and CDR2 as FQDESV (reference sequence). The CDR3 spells CASSKEGALKGGYTF. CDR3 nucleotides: TGTGCCAGCAGCAAAGAGGGGGCGCTTAAAGGTGGCTACACCTTC. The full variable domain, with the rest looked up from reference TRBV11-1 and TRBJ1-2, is EAEVAQSPRYKITEKSQAVAFWCDPISGHATLYWYRQILGQGPELLVQFQDESVVDDSQLPKDRFSAERLKGVDSTLKIQPAELGDSAMYLCASSKEGALKGGYTFGSGTRLTVV.

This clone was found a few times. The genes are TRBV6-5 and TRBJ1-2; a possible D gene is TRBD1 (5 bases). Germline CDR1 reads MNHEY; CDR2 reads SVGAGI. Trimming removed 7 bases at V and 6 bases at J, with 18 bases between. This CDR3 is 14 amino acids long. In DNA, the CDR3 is TGTGCCAGCACTTTCGGGGGGACCTCTAATGGCTACACCTTC. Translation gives CASTFGGTSNGYTF.

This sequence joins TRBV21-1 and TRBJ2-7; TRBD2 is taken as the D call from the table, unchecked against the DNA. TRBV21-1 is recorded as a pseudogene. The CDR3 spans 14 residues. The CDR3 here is CASSRGSVTYEQYF. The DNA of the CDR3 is TGTGCCAGCAGCCGGGGGTCAGTCACCTACGAGCAGTACTTC.

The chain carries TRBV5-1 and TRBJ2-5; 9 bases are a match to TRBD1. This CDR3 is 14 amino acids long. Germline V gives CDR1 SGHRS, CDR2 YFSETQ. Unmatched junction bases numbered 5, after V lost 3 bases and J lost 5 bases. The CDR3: CASSSAGQGETQYF. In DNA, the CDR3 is TGCGCCAGCAGCTCTGCAGGACAGGGGGAGACCCAGTACTTC.

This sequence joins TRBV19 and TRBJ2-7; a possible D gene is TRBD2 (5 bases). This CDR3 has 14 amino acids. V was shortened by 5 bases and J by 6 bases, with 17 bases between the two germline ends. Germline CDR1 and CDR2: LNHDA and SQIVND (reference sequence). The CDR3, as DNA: TGTGCCAGTAGTCCCCTTAGGAGTGCGGGCGAGCAGTACTTC. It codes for CASSPLRSAGEQYF.

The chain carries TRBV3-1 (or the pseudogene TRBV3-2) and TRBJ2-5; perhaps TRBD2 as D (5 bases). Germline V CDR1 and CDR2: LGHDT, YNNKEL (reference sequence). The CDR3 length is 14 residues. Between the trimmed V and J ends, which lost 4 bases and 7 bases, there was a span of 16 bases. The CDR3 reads CASSPSPAGMTQYF. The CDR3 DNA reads TGTGCCAGCAGCCCTTCGCCGGCGGGCATGACCCAGTACTTC.

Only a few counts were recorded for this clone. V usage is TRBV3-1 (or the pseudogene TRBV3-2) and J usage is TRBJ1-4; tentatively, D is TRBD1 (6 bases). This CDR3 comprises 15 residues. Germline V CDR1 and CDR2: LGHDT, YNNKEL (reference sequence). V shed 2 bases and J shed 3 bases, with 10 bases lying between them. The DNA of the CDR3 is TGTGCCAGCAGCCAACCCAGGGGTTCTAATGAAAAACTGTTTTTT. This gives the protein CASSQPRGSNEKLFF.